A selection of T cell receptor beta chains follows, all from one sample in a study of memory CD4+ T cells and cytomegalovirus serostatus. Some clones are missing from TCRdb's copy, which holds only in-frame ones; the method was immunoSEQ multiplex PCR. The repertoire holds over 60,000 clones, around 86% seen once, with about 0.95% in the top ten. Sequenced material: memory CD4+ T cells from blood. Source of these receptors: an adult in good health and CMV-seronegative. The CDR3 runs from the conserved cysteine through the conserved F or W. D genes are given only for firm matches. Only some rows state a clone size, as once, few, many or a class for expanded clones.

CDR3aa	CDR3nt	abundance	d_gene	j_gene	v_gene
CASSPSYEQYF	TGTGCCAGCAGCCCATCCTACGAGCAGTACTTC	.	.	TRBJ2-7	TRBV6-6
CARRWGPPVNTEAFF	TGTGCCAGAAGGTGGGGACCGCCGGTGAACACTGAAGCTTTCTTT	.	.	TRBJ1-1	TRBV5-3
CASSLAGSGKNIQYF	TGTGCCAGCAGCTTAGCCGGGAGTGGCAAAAACATTCAGTACTTC	.	.	TRBJ2-4	TRBV7-8
CASSEPSGSWDEQFF	TGTGCCAGCAGTGAACCCAGCGGGAGTTGGGATGAGCAGTTCTTC	.	TRBD2	TRBJ2-1	TRBV6-1
CAIQAGVEAFF	TGTGCCATCCAGGCAGGGGTTGAAGCTTTCTTT	once	.	TRBJ1-1	TRBV10-3
CASRGTSGGALRGELFF	TGCGCCAGCAGAGGGACTAGCGGGGGGGCCCTTCGGGGGGAGCTGTTTTTT	once	TRBD2	TRBJ2-2	TRBV10-2
CASRGGQGVTEAFF	TGTGCCAGCAGGGGGGGACAGGGGGTCACTGAAGCTTTCTTT	.	TRBD1	TRBJ1-1	TRBV2
CASRLDRGTEAFF	TGTGCCAGCAGACTCGACAGGGGGACTGAAGCTTTCTTT	.	TRBD1	TRBJ1-1	TRBV7-2
CASTVPRAGWGQETQYF	TGTGCCAGCACTGTCCCGAGGGCAGGGTGGGGACAAGAGACCCAGTACTTC	.	.	TRBJ2-5	TRBV28
CASSPPSGGWETQYF	TGTGCCAGCTCACCACCGTCCGGGGGATGGGAGACCCAGTACTTC	.	.	TRBJ2-5	TRBV18
CASSLGRGPNEQFF	TGCGCCAGCAGCTTGGGCAGGGGTCCTAATGAGCAGTTCTTC	.	.	TRBJ2-1	TRBV5-1
CGGRGTANEKLFF	TGTGGGGGGAGGGGTACGGCTAATGAAAAACTGTTTTTT	.	.	TRBJ1-4	TRBV30
CASSLFELRHDTYNEQFF	TGTGCCAGCAGTTTATTTGAGTTACGACACGACACCTACAATGAGCAGTTCTTC	.	.	TRBJ2-1	TRBV27
CAWTPGHLGNQPQHF	TGTGCCTGGACACCGGGACACCTGGGGAATCAGCCCCAGCATTTT	.	.	TRBJ1-5	TRBV30
CASSRTGRSGKNEKLFF	TGTGCCAGCTCACGAACCGGGCGGTCCGGTAAAAATGAAAAACTGTTTTTT	once	.	TRBJ1-4	TRBV18
CASSAGQGQRNEQFF	TGCGCCAGCAGCGCGGGACAGGGGCAGCGCAATGAGCAGTTCTTC	.	TRBD1	TRBJ2-1	TRBV5-1
CAWKGLFRLEQYF	TGTGCCTGGAAAGGGCTGTTCCGGTTGGAGCAGTACTTC	.	.	TRBJ2-7	TRBV30
CASSAPGQAAYEAFF	TGCGCCAGCAGCGCGCCCGGACAGGCCGCATATGAAGCTTTCTTT	.	TRBD1	TRBJ1-1	TRBV5-1
CASSQWFGYTF	TGTGCCAGCAGCCAATGGTTCGGCTACACCTTC	few	.	TRBJ1-2	TRBV14
CASSAGQGRRFGEQYF	TGTGCCAGCAGTGCTGGACAGGGGAGGAGGTTTGGCGAGCAGTACTTC	.	TRBD1	TRBJ2-7	TRBV2
CASSLGLGKGYEQYF	TGCGCCAGCAGCTTAGGGCTGGGTAAAGGCTACGAGCAGTACTTC	once	.	TRBJ2-7	TRBV4-1
CASSDGGRGGYTF	TGTGCCAGCAGTGATGGGGGGCGCGGGGGCTACACCTTC	.	.	TRBJ1-2	TRBV6-1
CSAQSGDEQYF	TGCAGTGCTCAAAGCGGGGACGAGCAGTACTTC	.	TRBD2	TRBJ2-7	TRBV20-1
CASSDRGRGFSGYTF	TGTGCCAGCAGTGACCGGGGCAGGGGATTTAGTGGCTACACCTTC	.	.	TRBJ1-2	TRBV2
CASSPLRRESSYEQYF	TGTGCCAGCAGCCCCCTCCGACGGGAGAGCTCCTACGAGCAGTACTTC	.	.	TRBJ2-7	TRBV11-2
CASSQGTGKNTQYF	TGTGCCAGCAGCCAAGGGACGGGCAAGAATACCCAGTACTTC	.	.	TRBJ2-5	TRBV7-9
CASSLEGGNRYQETQYF	TGTGCCAGCAGCTTAGAGGGTGGAAATCGATACCAAGAGACCCAGTACTTC	.	.	TRBJ2-5	TRBV7-9
CASSLDRHNEQFF	TGCGCCAGCAGCTTGGATCGCCACAATGAGCAGTTCTTC	.	.	TRBJ2-1	TRBV5-1
CASSPGQGRGYNEQFF	TGCGCCAGCAGCCCCGGACAGGGGAGAGGTTACAATGAGCAGTTCTTC	once	TRBD1	TRBJ2-1	TRBV5-1